This T cell receptor beta chain was identified during a study of long-term antiretroviral therapy in people with HIV. In its sample, this clone was seen a few times. Treatment of all HIV participants took place in the United States. The germline CDR1 and CDR2 sequences are SGHDT and YYEEEE. The CDR3 totals 13 residues. V lost 4 bases and J lost 7, with 12 bases in between. The libraries were made with immunoSEQ v3.0 at survey level. Sequencing used immunoSEQ multiplex PCR; TCRdb keeps in-frame clones, though not all of them. The sample yields about 25,000 clones, 65% to 85% seen once. The source is a man aged 25-40 years with HIV. Here the sequenced sample was unsorted PBMCs, taken approximately 4.5 years after starting antiretroviral therapy. This chain uses TRBV5-6 with TRBJ1-5, with TRBD1 as a possible D gene (6 bases). As DNA, the CDR3 is TGTGCCAGCAGCCCAGGGGTCAGGCAGCCCCAGCATTTT. This sequence encodes CASSPGVRQPQHF.